This entry is about one T cell receptor (beta chain). Its antigen is currently unknown. These data come from a study of OX40 agonist ivuxolimab in advanced cancers. Sequencing was performed with immunoSEQ multiplex PCR; in TCRdb, only in-frame clones are kept and a portion is missing. In the table there are about 67,000 clones, 85% of which are singletons. Germline V gene sequence: CDR1 SNHLY, CDR2 FYNNEI. Trimming stripped 0 bases from V and 7 bases from J, with 4 bases between. This CDR3 comprises 13 residues. Overall study results and limits: Circulating CD4+ and CD8+ T cells showed clonal expansion by week 6 at 0.1 to 3.0 mg/kg.

The sequence was obtained from an adult with an advanced solid tumor such as melanoma, head and neck, liver or kidney cancer. The gene calls are TRBV2 and TRBJ1-6; D unresolved. The sequencing used CD4+ or CD8+ T cells sorted from blood, collected in a trial of the OX40 agonist ivuxolimab. The CDR3 here is CASSEAPNSPLHF. DNA for the CDR3: TGTGCCAGCAGTGAAGCTCCGAATTCACCCCTCCACTTT.